A selection of T cell receptor beta chains follows, all from one sample in a study of regulatory T cells in long-lasting Graves disease. TCRdb reanalysed the multiplex PCR reads using MiXCR and keeps one entry per CDR3 protein. The repertoire holds some 420,000 distinct CDR3 sequences, with roughly 23% as singletons. The sample was peripheral blood mononuclear cells (PBMCs), taken when the disease was refractory, from a patient treated with antithyroid drugs. The receptors come from a female donor with Graves disease. The CDR3 runs from the conserved cysteine through the conserved F or W. The D gene is left open where the match is weak. Only part of the rows carry a size: once, few, many, or a class if the clone is expanded.

TRBJ2-7	few	TRBV18	.	CASSPRREAAVEQYF	TGTGCCAGCTCACCACGGCGGGAAGCGGCGGTCGAGCAGTACTTC
TRBJ1-1	.	TRBV9	.	CASSQFGNTEAFF	TGTGCCAGCAGTCAGTTCGGGAACACTGAAGCTTTCTTT
TRBJ2-4	many	TRBV20-1	TRBD2	CSATELTTSGRDIQYF	TGCAGTGCTACCGAACTCACGACTTCGGGGAGGGACATTCAGTACTTC
TRBJ2-2	many	TRBV20-1	TRBD1	CSARDQGGQGNTGELFF	TGCAGTGCTAGAGATCAAGGGGGACAGGGTAACACCGGGGAGCTGTTTTTT
TRBJ1-1	many	TRBV11-2	.	CASSGNGRNTEAFF	TGTGCCAGCAGCGGAAACGGACGGAACACTGAAGCTTTCTTT
TRBJ1-3	.	TRBV20-1	.	CSARSPKGDNTIYF	TGCAGTGCTAGATCCCCCAAGGGTGATAACACCATATATTTT
TRBJ1-2	.	TRBV7-2	TRBD1	CASSLSRGSYTF	TGTGCCAGCAGCCTAAGCAGGGGGAGCTACACCTTC
TRBJ2-3	few	TRBV6-1	.	CASSTPQANTDTQYF	TGTGCCAGCAGTACCCCCCAGGCGAACACAGATACGCAGTATTTT
TRBJ1-1	.	TRBV6-9	TRBD1	CASSLYKGGWTEAFF	TGTGCCAGCAGTTTGTATAAAGGGGGCTGGACTGAAGCTTTCTTT
TRBJ2-7	few	TRBV20-1	TRBD2	CSAKVSGSSYEQYF	TGCAGTGCTAAAGTTAGCGGGAGCTCCTACGAGCAGTACTTC
TRBJ2-7	many	TRBV12-5	.	CASGLGGAANYEQYF	TGTGCTAGTGGTTTGGGGGGCGCCGCTAACTACGAGCAGTACTTC
TRBJ2-5	.	TRBV19	.	CASSMEGGETQYF	TGTGCCAGTAGTATGGAGGGTGGAGAGACCCAGTACTTC
TRBJ2-5	many	TRBV7-2	.	CASSLAPGAQETQYF	TGTGCCAGCAGCTTAGCGCCAGGGGCACAAGAGACCCAGTACTTC
TRBJ1-4	many	TRBV7-2	.	CASSSQAVATNEKLFF	TGTGCCAGCAGCTCCCAGGCTGTAGCAACTAATGAAAAACTGTTTTTT
TRBJ2-7	many	TRBV28	TRBD2	CASVGGGRVYEQYF	TGTGCCAGCGTTGGGGGGGGGAGGGTATACGAGCAGTACTTC
TRBJ2-5	many	TRBV11-2	.	CASSLPAVQETQYF	TGTGCCAGCAGCTTACCGGCAGTCCAAGAGACCCAGTACTTC
TRBJ1-6	many	TRBV12-3/TRBV12-4	.	CASSLLGGNSPLHF	TGTGCCAGCAGTTTATTAGGGGGGAATTCACCCCTCCACTTT
TRBJ1-1	.	TRBV7-6	.	CASSGGTGRLEAFF	TGTGCCAGCAGCGGGGGTACAGGGAGGCTCGAAGCTTTCTTT
TRBJ2-5	few	TRBV6-1	.	CASSHGGAETQYF	TGTGCCAGCAGCCACGGGGGCGCAGAGACCCAGTACTTC
TRBJ2-2	many	TRBV28	.	CASSLGAPFNTGELFF	TGTGCCAGCAGTTTAGGGGCCCCGTTCAACACCGGGGAGCTGTTTTTT
TRBJ2-5	many	TRBV28	.	CASRPRGAGAYPETQYF	TGTGCCAGCAGACCCCGGGGGGCGGGGGCGTATCCAGAGACCCAGTACTTC
TRBJ1-2	many	TRBV28	TRBD1	CASSLVGQGVGYTF	TGTGCCAGCAGTTTGGTGGGACAGGGGGTTGGCTACACCTTC
TRBJ2-1	.	TRBV6-1	TRBD2	CASSPSGGGGEQFF	TGTGCCAGCAGCCCTAGCGGGGGCGGTGGTGAGCAGTTCTTC
TRBJ1-1	few	TRBV3-1	.	CASSQEALLNTEAFF	TGTGCCAGCAGCCAAGAGGCGTTGCTGAACACTGAAGCTTTCTTT
TRBJ1-1	.	TRBV20-1	.	CSASPTGTEAFF	TGCAGTGCTAGTCCAACAGGGACTGAAGCTTTCTTT
TRBJ2-6	few	TRBV29-1	.	CSVEDRGAGANVLTF	TGCAGCGTTGAAGACAGGGGGGCTGGGGCCAACGTCCTGACTTTC
TRBJ1-5	.	TRBV6-1	.	CASTSIGYSNQPQHF	TGTGCCAGCACCTCGATCGGATATAGCAATCAGCCCCAGCATTTT
TRBJ1-2	many	TRBV30	.	CASGKGGSYTF	TGTGCCTCAGGGAAGGGTGGAAGCTACACCTTC
TRBJ1-2	many	TRBV28	.	CASSWGGYGYTF	TGTGCCAGCAGTTGGGGGGGCTATGGCTACACCTTC
TRBJ1-2	.	TRBV6-5	TRBD1	CASSYTQAGGYGYTF	TGTGCCAGCAGTTACACCCAAGCAGGGGGCTATGGCTACACCTTC
TRBJ1-2	once	TRBV5-6	.	CASSLEAVLHYGYTF	TGTGCCAGCAGCTTGGAGGCGGTTTTGCACTATGGCTACACCTTC
TRBJ2-3	.	TRBV7-9	.	CASSGNTQYF	TGTGCCAGCAGCGGGAATACGCAGTATTTT
TRBJ2-7	many	TRBV12-3/TRBV12-4	TRBD2	CASSLGAGGREQYF	TGTGCCAGCAGTTTAGGGGCGGGGGGGCGCGAGCAGTACTTC
TRBJ1-4	many	TRBV28	.	CASEEQENEKLFF	TGTGCCAGCGAGGAACAGGAGAATGAAAAACTGTTTTTT
TRBJ1-1	many	TRBV12-3/TRBV12-4	TRBD1	CASSQNPGTVEAFF	TGTGCCAGCAGCCAGAACCCAGGGACAGTTGAAGCTTTCTTT
TRBJ1-1	many	TRBV2	.	CASRGDGNTEAFF	TGTGCCAGCAGGGGGGATGGGAACACTGAAGCTTTCTTT
TRBJ2-5	many	TRBV11-2	TRBD2	CASSSAGVQETQYF	TGTGCCAGCAGCTCAGCGGGGGTACAAGAGACCCAGTACTTC
TRBJ1-2	few	TRBV20-1	.	CSALGGTSSDYGYTF	TGCAGTGCTTTGGGAGGGACTTCAAGTGACTATGGCTACACCTTC
TRBJ1-4	many	TRBV12-3/TRBV12-4	.	CASRTTNEKLFF	TGTGCCAGCAGGACAACTAATGAAAAACTGTTTTTT
TRBJ2-5	.	TRBV6-1	TRBD1	CASSTRDRNQETQYF	TGTGCCAGCAGTACGAGGGACAGAAACCAAGAGACCCAGTACTTC